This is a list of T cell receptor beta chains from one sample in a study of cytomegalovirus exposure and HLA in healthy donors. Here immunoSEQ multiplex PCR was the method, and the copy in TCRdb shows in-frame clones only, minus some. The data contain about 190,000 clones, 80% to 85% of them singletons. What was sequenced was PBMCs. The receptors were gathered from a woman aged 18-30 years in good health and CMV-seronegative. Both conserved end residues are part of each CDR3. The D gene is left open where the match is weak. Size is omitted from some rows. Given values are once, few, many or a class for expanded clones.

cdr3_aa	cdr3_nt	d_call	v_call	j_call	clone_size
CASRTREGVRETQYF	TGTGCCAGCAGAACTAGGGAGGGGGTAAGAGAGACCCAGTACTTC	NA	TRBV6-5	TRBJ2-5	NA
CASGLSETPYNEQFF	TGTGCCAGCGGACTAAGCGAAACCCCCTACAATGAGCAGTTCTTC	NA	TRBV28	TRBJ2-1	NA
CASAPGQEHTGELFF	TGCGCCAGCGCCCCGGGACAGGAACACACCGGGGAGCTGTTTTTT	TRBD1	TRBV5-1	TRBJ2-2	few
CASSLIGGTGSYGYTF	TGTGCCAGCAGCTTGATCGGCGGAACAGGGTCCTATGGCTACACCTTC	NA	TRBV5-5	TRBJ1-2	NA
CASTFRGSYNEQFF	TGTGCCAGCACCTTTAGGGGCTCCTACAATGAGCAGTTCTTC	NA	TRBV27	TRBJ2-1	NA
CASSLGTAGSYEQYF	TGTGCCAGCAGCTTAGGAACCGCAGGATCCTACGAGCAGTACTTC	NA	TRBV7-8	TRBJ2-7	NA
CASSSIGSSGEQYF	TGTGCCAGCAGCAGTATCGGGTCTTCGGGAGAGCAGTACTTC	NA	TRBV7-6	TRBJ2-7	NA
CASSEWLSGAGELFF	TGTGCCAGCAGTGAATGGCTAAGCGGCGCCGGGGAGCTGTTTTTT	NA	TRBV2	TRBJ2-2	few
CASSWDTNTEAFF	TGTGCCAGCAGCTGGGACACGAACACTGAAGCTTTCTTT	NA	TRBV5-6	TRBJ1-1	NA
CASTGQGPYEQYF	TGTGCCAGCACGGGACAGGGACCCTACGAGCAGTACTTC	TRBD1	TRBV25-1	TRBJ2-7	NA
CASSVGGGYNEQFF	TGTGCCAGCAGCGTAGGGGGGGGATACAATGAGCAGTTCTTC	TRBD2	TRBV9	TRBJ2-1	few
CASSPDRDQETQYF	TGTGCCAGCAGTCCGGACAGGGACCAAGAGACCCAGTACTTC	TRBD1	TRBV6-1	TRBJ2-5	NA
CAISGTGGMSNQPQHF	TGTGCCATCAGTGGGACAGGGGGTATGAGCAATCAGCCCCAGCATTTT	TRBD1	TRBV10-3	TRBJ1-5	NA
CASSGTGGSGNTIYF	TGTGCCAGTTCCGGGACAGGGGGCTCTGGAAACACCATATATTTT	TRBD1	TRBV7-9	TRBJ1-3	NA
CASSLEGQGQGEQYF	TGCGCCAGCAGCTTGGAGGGACAGGGACAGGGCGAGCAGTACTTC	TRBD1	TRBV5-1	TRBJ2-7	NA
CASSQDWAGAGNTIYF	TGTGCCAGCAGCCAAGATTGGGCAGGGGCTGGAAACACCATATATTTT	NA	TRBV4-2	TRBJ1-3	NA
CASSLGSGSSYEQYF	TGTGCCAGCAGCTTGGGGTCCGGGTCGTCCTACGAGCAGTACTTC	NA	TRBV5-4	TRBJ2-7	NA
CASRAGGADVHF	TGTGCCAGCAGGGCGGGGGGGGCCGACGTGCATTTT	NA	TRBV2	TRBJ1-5	NA
CASSETSGIGELFF	TGTGCCAGCAGCGAGACTAGCGGGATCGGGGAGCTGTTTTTT	TRBD2	TRBV6-1	TRBJ2-2	NA
CASSMDSPYEQYF	TGTGCCAGCAGCATGGACAGTCCCTACGAGCAGTACTTC	NA	TRBV7-2	TRBJ2-7	NA
CASSWGTVNSYEQYF	TGCGCCAGCAGCTGGGGGACAGTCAACTCCTACGAGCAGTACTTC	TRBD1	TRBV5-1	TRBJ2-7	NA
CASGLAGLNTGELFF	TGTGCCAGCGGCCTAGCGGGGCTGAACACCGGGGAGCTGTTTTTT	TRBD2	TRBV7-7	TRBJ2-2	NA
CASSRGSYNEQFF	TGTGCCAGCAGTCGCGGCTCCTACAATGAGCAGTTCTTC	NA	TRBV28	TRBJ2-1	NA
CASSFRPGGPTSFSEQYF	TGTGCCAGCAGCTTCCGCCCAGGGGGGCCCACTAGTTTTTCCGAGCAGTACTTC	NA	TRBV11-2	TRBJ2-7	NA
CASSARTGAGGNTEAFF	TGTGCCAGCTCAGCCCGGACAGGGGCGGGGGGAAACACTGAAGCTTTCTTT	TRBD1	TRBV18	TRBJ1-1	NA
CASSIWGDEQYF	TGTGCCAGTAGTATCTGGGGCGACGAGCAGTACTTC	NA	TRBV19	TRBJ2-7	NA
CASSDDYNVLTF	TGTGCCAGCAGTGACGACTACAACGTCCTGACTTTC	NA	TRBV27	TRBJ2-6	NA
CASSEEAGVTEAFF	TGTGCCAGCAGTGAGGAGGCGGGGGTCACTGAAGCTTTCTTT	NA	TRBV6-1	TRBJ1-1	NA
CASSPRDKPLYGYTF	TGTGCCAGCAGTCCCCGGGACAAGCCACTATATGGCTACACCTTC	NA	TRBV6-5	TRBJ1-2	few
CASSIRRNRDRASNTEAFF	TGTGCCAGCAGCATACGAAGAAACCGGGACAGGGCGTCGAACACTGAAGCTTTCTTT	TRBD1	TRBV14	TRBJ1-1	NA
CASSLGPTGTVEKLFF	TGCGCCAGCAGCTTGGGCCCGACAGGGACCGTTGAAAAACTGTTTTTT	TRBD1	TRBV5-1	TRBJ1-4	NA
CASSFGLLSDTQYF	TGTGCCAGCAGCTTTGGACTATTGTCAGATACGCAGTATTTT	NA	TRBV5-4	TRBJ2-3	once
CASSLMGQTKQGINNEQFF	TGTGCCAGCAGCTTGATGGGACAGACGAAACAGGGGATTAACAATGAGCAGTTCTTC	TRBD1	TRBV7-3	TRBJ2-1	NA
CASSQELATNIQYF	TGTGCCAGCAGCCAAGAACTAGCGACAAACATTCAGTACTTC	TRBD2	TRBV4-2	TRBJ2-4	NA
CASSIGSRLSTGANVLTF	TGTGCCAGTAGTATCGGGTCCAGACTTTCTACTGGGGCCAACGTCCTGACTTTC	NA	TRBV19	TRBJ2-6	NA
CASSALGTGVIMNTEAFF	TGTGCCAGCAGTGCGCTGGGGACAGGAGTTATAATGAACACTGAAGCTTTCTTT	TRBD1	TRBV6-1	TRBJ1-1	NA
CASSLAGGGGTEKLFF	TGCGCCAGCAGCTTGGCCGGCGGGGGAGGGACTGAAAAACTGTTTTTT	NA	TRBV5-1	TRBJ1-4	NA
CAMNGKNTEAFF	TGTGCTATGAACGGGAAAAACACTGAAGCTTTCTTT	NA	TRBV6-5	TRBJ1-1	once
CASSHPSDRANTGELFF	TGTGCCAGCAGCCACCCCTCCGACAGAGCGAACACCGGGGAGCTGTTTTTT	NA	TRBV9	TRBJ2-2	once
CASSLGDNFGGEQYF	TGCGCCAGCAGCTTGGGGGATAATTTCGGGGGAGAGCAGTACTTC	NA	TRBV5-1	TRBJ2-7	NA
CASSLRLAEYNEQFF	TGTGCCAGCTCACTGAGACTAGCGGAATACAATGAGCAGTTCTTC	TRBD2	TRBV18	TRBJ2-1	NA